The 26 T cell receptor beta chains given below trace back to one sample, sequenced in a study of cytomegalovirus exposure and HLA in healthy donors. The study ran its PCR with 60 Vbeta and 13 Jbeta primers. The repertoire was sequenced with immunoSEQ multiplex PCR; TCRdb's copy has only in-frame clones and lacks some. Seen in this sample are 130,000 to 150,000 clones; the ten most common clones hold less than 3.5%. Material for sequencing was PBMCs. The receptor set was obtained from a man between 35 and 55 years old in good health and CMV-seronegative.

This rearrangement joins TRBV11-3 to TRBJ2-3, with TRBD2 matching over 8 bases. The V gene's germline CDR1 is SGHNT and CDR2 YENEEA. V lost 4 bases to trimming and J lost 6 bases; unmatched junction nucleotides: 9. The CDR3 has 15 residues. As DNA, the CDR3 is TGTGCCAGCAGCTCCCAGGGCGGGGGGCCGGATACGCAGTATTTT. Its translation is CASSSQGGGPDTQYF.

The J gene is TRBJ1-1, the V gene TRBV28, with D uncertain. Germline lookup yields CDR1 MDHEN and CDR2 SYDVKM. V was pared by 2 bases and J by 7 bases, with 11 bases between. The CDR3 is 13 residues long. CDR3 nucleotide sequence: TGTGCCAGCAGTTTAGGAGGGAAACTTGAAGCTTTCTTT. Translating it yields CASSLGGKLEAFF.

The rearrangement joins TRBV4-3 to TRBJ1-5, with 7 nucleotides matching TRBD1. J was trimmed by 7 bases and V by 0 bases; bases with no gene match: 9. The V gene's germline CDR1 is LGHNA and CDR2 YSLEER. The CDR3 runs 16 residues. The CDR3 DNA follows: TGCGCCAGCAGCCAAGAATATAAGGGGGCAAGCCAGCCCCAGCATTTT. Protein product: CASSQEYKGASQPQHF.

The V and J genes are TRBV7-7 and TRBJ1-6; TRBD1 aligns across 7 bases. The CDR3 length is 20 residues. Germline V gene data show CDR1 as SSHAT and CDR2 as FNYEAQ (reference sequence). With V trimmed by 4 bases and J by 2 bases, 17 bases remained unmatched. The CDR3 is CASSSWQGVVVFTYNSPLHF. Written as DNA, the CDR3 is TGTGCCAGCAGCTCGTGGCAGGGGGTTGTCGTATTCACCTATAATTCACCCCTCCACTTT.

The chain carries TRBV5-8 and TRBJ1-2, with TRBD1 as a possible D gene (5 bases). In germline, CDR1 is SGHTS, CDR2 YDEGEE. This CDR3 has 14 amino acids. V dropped 0 bases and J dropped 4 bases, with 10 bases sitting between them. The CDR3 bases are TGTGCCAGCAGCTTGGGACAGTCCCTCTATGGCTACACCTTC. This gives the protein CASSLGQSLYGYTF.

The rearrangement links TRBV9 to TRBJ2-1; tentative D call: TRBD1 (6 bases). Germline values: CDR1 SGDLS, CDR2 YYNGEE. The ends were cut back, 1 base at V and 4 bases at J, with 9 bases in the middle. This CDR3 contains 14 residues. The CDR3 region is CASSVTGQYNEQFF. The CDR3 DNA follows: TGTGCCAGCAGCGTAACAGGACAGTACAATGAGCAGTTCTTC.

The chain combines TRBV2 with TRBJ1-1; TRBD1 is a possible D gene (6 bases). Trimming left V 8 bases short and J 0 bases short, with 16 bases between. Germline values: CDR1 SNHLY, CDR2 FYNNEI. This CDR3 spans 15 amino acids. CDR3 nucleotides: TGTGCCAGCCACGGGACACCAAGCATGAACACTGAAGCTTTCTTT. The encoded protein is CASHGTPSMNTEAFF.

V usage is TRBV7-2 and J usage is TRBJ1-5; D gene ambiguous. The CDR3 consists of 15 residues. Trimming took off 5 bases at V and 2 bases at J, with 13 bases between the two ends. The germline CDR1 and CDR2 sequences are SGHTA and FQGNSA. In DNA, the CDR3 is TGTGCCAGCAGCCCCCAAGCGGATCGCAATCAGCCCCAGCATTTT. It specifies CASSPQADRNQPQHF.

This chain links TRBV5-5 with TRBJ2-7, with 8 positions matching TRBD1. The CDR3 is 15 residues long. V gave up 0 bases and J gave up 3 bases; unmatched junction bases: 5. Germline V gives CDR1 SGHKS, CDR2 YYEKEE (reference sequence). The CDR3 DNA follows: TGTGCCAGCAGCTTGGTGCCAGGGGGCCGCTACGAGCAGTACTTC. This translates into CASSLVPGGRYEQYF.

The rearrangement joins TRBV19 to TRBJ2-2, with D perhaps matching TRBD1 (6 bases). Trimming removed 8 bases from V and 7 bases from J, with 11 bases in between. This CDR3 contains 12 residues. Germline-derived CDR1 and CDR2 are LNHDA and SQIVND (reference sequence). The CDR3 coding sequence is TGTGCCAGTCGCAGGGGTTACGGGGAGCTGTTTTTT. Translated: CASRRGYGELFF.

V is TRBV18 and J is TRBJ1-1, with 7 bases matching TRBD1. J was trimmed by 4 bases and V by 0 bases; bases with no gene match: 8. The CDR3 is made up of 16 amino acids. Germline V CDR1 and CDR2: KGHSH, LQKENI. The CDR3 loop is CASSPPAVAGGTEAFF. CDR3 nucleotide sequence: TGTGCCAGCTCACCACCAGCGGTTGCAGGGGGCACTGAAGCTTTCTTT.

The rearrangement links TRBV4-2 to TRBJ1-6; TRBD1 matches at 9 bases. Unmatched junction bases numbered 4, after V lost 4 bases and J lost 9 bases. There are 14 residues in the CDR3. Germline assignment: CDR1 LGHNA and CDR2 YNFKEQ. CDR3 DNA sequence: TGTGCCAGCAGCCTTCCGGGACAGGGTTCACCCCTCCACTTT. Its translation: CASSLPGQGSPLHF.

This chain joins TRBV14 and TRBJ1-1; 8 bases are shared with TRBD1. Trimming removed 5 bases from V and 4 bases from J; junction bases left unmatched: 6. The CDR3 spans 14 residues. The germline CDR1 and CDR2 sequences are SGHDN and FVKESK. The CDR3 nucleotides read TGTGCCAGCAGCGAGCAGGGGGCTGGCACTGAAGCTTTCTTT. It encodes CASSEQGAGTEAFF. The full variable domain, rest sourced from reference TRBV14 and TRBJ1-1, is EAGVTQFPSHSVIEKGQTVTLRCDPISGHDNLYWYRRVMGKEIKFLLHFVKESKQDESGMPNNRFLAERTGGTYSTLKVQPAELEDSGVYFCASSEQGAGTEAFFGQGTRLTVV.

CDR3 nucleotide sequence: TGTGCCAGCAGCTCCAGTATAGGCGGCGGGGGGGCTAATGAGCAGTTCTTC. Translated: CASSSSIGGGGANEQFF. The chain links TRBV7-7 to TRBJ2-1, with 9 bases aligning to TRBD2. The V gene's germline CDR1 is SSHAT and CDR2 FNYEAQ (reference sequence). V dropped 4 bases and J dropped 7; count of bases not matched to a gene: 14. The CDR3 covers 17 residues.

The CDR3 bases are TGTGCCCACACGGAGGGGCGGGGTTCTTATGAGCAGTTCTTC. This gives the protein CAHTEGRGSYEQFF. The chain uses TRBV5-4 and TRBJ2-1, with D tentatively TRBD2 (6 bases). The CDR3 is 14 residues long. V lost 10 bases and J lost 8, with 22 bases in between. Germline loops: CDR1 SGHNT, CDR2 YYREEE (reference sequence).

The rearrangement joins TRBV7-2 to TRBJ2-3; 12 bases line up with TRBD2. Germline V CDR1 and CDR2: SGHTA, FQGNSA. V lost 1 base to trimming and J lost 6 bases; unmatched junction nucleotides: 8. The CDR3 runs to 17 residues. In nucleotides, the CDR3 is TGTGCCAGCAGCTTAGTGTCGACTAGCGGGGGCCGGGATACGCAGTATTTT. It translates to CASSLVSTSGGRDTQYF.

This rearrangement joins TRBV10-3 to TRBJ1-3; possible D gene TRBD1, 5 bases. There are 14 residues in the CDR3. Germline assignment: CDR1 ENHRY and CDR2 SYGVKD. V shed 4 bases and J shed 0 bases, with 7 bases lying between them. CDR3 coding DNA: TGTGCCATCAGTGTGACAGACTCTGGAAACACCATATATTTT. Protein product: CAISVTDSGNTIYF.

The chain carries TRBV19 and TRBJ2-1; the D gene is possibly TRBD1 (6 bases). V was cut by 6 bases and J by 0 bases, with 18 bases left in between. Germline V CDR1 and CDR2: LNHDA, SQIVND (reference sequence). This CDR3 is built from 17 residues. The CDR3 region has the DNA TGTGCCAGTAGCGTCCTAGGGACAACAAGCTCCTACAATGAGCAGTTCTTC. Amino acid sequence: CASSVLGTTSSYNEQFF.

This chain links TRBV7-6 with TRBJ2-2; a weak D match, TRBD2 (7 bases). Per germline, CDR1 SGHVS and CDR2 FNYEAQ. V gave up 4 bases and J gave up 4 bases, with 13 bases separating them. This CDR3 spans 15 amino acids. As DNA, the CDR3 is TGTGCCAGCAGCTCACGGGGGGCCGGCACCGGGGAGCTGTTTTTT. Protein: CASSSRGAGTGELFF.

The chain links TRBV27 to TRBJ1-1; no clear D gene. The CDR3 sequence is 10 residues long. Trimming took off 2 bases at V and 11 bases at J, with 6 bases between the two ends. Germline V lookup: CDR1 MNHEY, CDR2 SMNVEV (reference sequence). CDR3 loop: CASSLTGAFF. CDR3 coding DNA: TGTGCCAGCAGTTTAACCGGGGCTTTCTTT.

The rearrangement links TRBV2 to TRBJ1-2, with a possible D match to TRBD1 (5 bases). The CDR3 totals 15 residues. In germline, CDR1 is SNHLY, CDR2 FYNNEI. The V gene lost 7 bases and the J gene lost 4 bases, with 19 bases spanning the gap. CDR3 sequence reads: CASIKGNTGPYGYTF. CDR3 in DNA: TGTGCCAGCATTAAGGGGAACACCGGTCCCTATGGCTACACCTTC.

This chain connects TRBV9 to TRBJ2-7; 7 bases line up with TRBD2. After removal of 2 bases from V and 6 bases from J, the junction contained 8 bases not matched to a gene. CDR3 length: 14 residues. Germline-derived CDR1 and CDR2 are SGDLS and YYNGEE. The CDR3 loop reads CASSVGGGKGEQYF. The CDR3 bases are TGTGCCAGCAGCGTGGGGGGGGGAAAGGGCGAGCAGTACTTC.

CDR3 DNA: TGCGCCAGCAGCGGGGGGACAGGACCCGTCTCTGGAAACACCATATATTTT. Residues: CASSGGTGPVSGNTIYF. V gene TRBV5-1 combines with J gene TRBJ1-3; 8 bases are shared with TRBD1. Germline loops: CDR1 SGHRS, CDR2 YFSETQ. The J segment lost 0 bases and the V segment lost 4 bases, leaving 9 bases of the junction unmatched. The CDR3 covers 17 residues.

A remark on this clone: Other DNA sequences in this specimen translate into the identical CDR3. The chain recombines TRBV7-2 with TRBJ2-3; D is uncertain. V lost 5 bases and J 2 bases, leaving 8 bases between the germline ends. This CDR3 has 13 amino acids. Germline V gene data show CDR1 as SGHTA and CDR2 as FQGNSA. CDR3 loop: CASSLGVTDTQYF. Here the CDR3 DNA reads TGTGCCAGCAGCCTAGGAGTCACAGATACGCAGTATTTT.

The chain has TRBV6-5 and TRBJ2-7, with TRBD1 identical over 7 bases. This CDR3 spans 16 amino acids. The germline V gene has CDR1 MNHEY and CDR2 SVGAGI. The junction had 6 bases not matched to a gene; V was cut back by 0 bases and J by 1 base. In nucleotides, the CDR3 is TGTGCCAGCAGTTACTCGATAGGACAGGAGTCCTACGAGCAGTACTTC. Amino acid sequence: CASSYSIGQESYEQYF.

The V and J genes are TRBV7-2 and TRBJ1-2; TRBD1 aligns across 8 bases. The J segment lost 4 bases and the V segment lost 5 bases, leaving 9 bases of the junction unmatched. The CDR3 runs 15 residues. The V gene's germline CDR1 is SGHTA and CDR2 FQGNSA. CDR3 region: CASSPRTGTSYGYTF. The DNA of the CDR3 is TGTGCCAGCAGCCCACGGACAGGGACGAGCTATGGCTACACCTTC.